The T cell receptor beta chain described here comes from a study of early T cells in non-severe SARS-CoV-2 infection (TCRdb year 2021). Background for the entire study: Because TCR sequencing was done on bulk RNA from unsorted whole blood, the alpha and beta chains could not be paired.

The germline V gene provides CDR1 MGHRA and CDR2 YSYEKL. V is clipped by 2 bases and J by 11 bases, and the sequence between their germline boundaries is 21 bases long. The CDR3 numbers 15 residues from cysteine through phenylalanine. Of all the DNA, just the CDR3 is kept, 45 bases in frame from base 1. This was a case-control study nested in a cohort of healthcare workers in London, UK, who had nasopharyngeal swab PCR tests and blood samples taken every week. Healthcare workers were recruited during the week of the UK lockdown, between 23 and 31 March 2020, and followed weekly for up to about 15 weeks. This clonotype has a count of ten or more. There is no known antigen for this receptor. No qualities accompany the bases; no much larger clone lies one base away. Study-wide findings and limitations: VDJdb matching was skewed toward anti-spike CD8 responses and likely underestimated virus-specific expansions by missing private and CD4 specificities.

The method was 5' RACE. Sequencing used a NextSeq 500. The TCR library protocol attached unique molecular identifiers to individual cDNA molecules to correct for sequencing error and PCR bias. TCR alpha and beta chains were both sequenced, and the abundances of alpha and beta sequences in each sample were closely correlated with each other. The paper's processing steps were these. Decombinator V4 was used to annotate TCR sequences for V gene, J gene and CDR3. TCRs were defined as expanded if a significant change between any two time points was detected under a Poisson model with p below 0.0001. TCR abundances were normalised to the total number of TCRs sequenced per sample and were expressed as counts per million. TRAV1-2 paired with TRAJ12, TRAJ20 or TRAJ33 defined MAIT TCRs, while TRAV10 paired with TRAJ18 defined iNKT TCRs. VDJdb, accessed 1 November 2021, was searched for CMV, EBV and SARS-CoV-2 annotated TCRs, excluding TCRs annotated for multiple antigens. TCRdb took the public reads, trimmed them with fastp at Q25, ran MiXCR for clone calling and kept in-frame beta chains. Each entry merges the rows of one CDR3 protein and shows their most common DNA and genes. TCRdb, not the authors, supplied the V and J calls. The sample yields about 100,000 distinct CDR3 sequences; about 13% were counted once. Under 2.5% of the sample is held by the ten biggest clonotypes.

The TCR comes from an adult who was a healthcare worker with PCR-confirmed SARS-CoV-2 infection or an uninfected control (not recorded which). This sequence uses TRBV4-1 and TRBJ1-1; tentative D gene TRBD1, with 5 bases matching. Material: whole blood. CDR3 region: CASSQRGSGGLWAFF. The sequence in DNA is TGCGCCAGCAGCCAACGAGGTTCGGGGGGTTTATGGGCTTTCTTT.